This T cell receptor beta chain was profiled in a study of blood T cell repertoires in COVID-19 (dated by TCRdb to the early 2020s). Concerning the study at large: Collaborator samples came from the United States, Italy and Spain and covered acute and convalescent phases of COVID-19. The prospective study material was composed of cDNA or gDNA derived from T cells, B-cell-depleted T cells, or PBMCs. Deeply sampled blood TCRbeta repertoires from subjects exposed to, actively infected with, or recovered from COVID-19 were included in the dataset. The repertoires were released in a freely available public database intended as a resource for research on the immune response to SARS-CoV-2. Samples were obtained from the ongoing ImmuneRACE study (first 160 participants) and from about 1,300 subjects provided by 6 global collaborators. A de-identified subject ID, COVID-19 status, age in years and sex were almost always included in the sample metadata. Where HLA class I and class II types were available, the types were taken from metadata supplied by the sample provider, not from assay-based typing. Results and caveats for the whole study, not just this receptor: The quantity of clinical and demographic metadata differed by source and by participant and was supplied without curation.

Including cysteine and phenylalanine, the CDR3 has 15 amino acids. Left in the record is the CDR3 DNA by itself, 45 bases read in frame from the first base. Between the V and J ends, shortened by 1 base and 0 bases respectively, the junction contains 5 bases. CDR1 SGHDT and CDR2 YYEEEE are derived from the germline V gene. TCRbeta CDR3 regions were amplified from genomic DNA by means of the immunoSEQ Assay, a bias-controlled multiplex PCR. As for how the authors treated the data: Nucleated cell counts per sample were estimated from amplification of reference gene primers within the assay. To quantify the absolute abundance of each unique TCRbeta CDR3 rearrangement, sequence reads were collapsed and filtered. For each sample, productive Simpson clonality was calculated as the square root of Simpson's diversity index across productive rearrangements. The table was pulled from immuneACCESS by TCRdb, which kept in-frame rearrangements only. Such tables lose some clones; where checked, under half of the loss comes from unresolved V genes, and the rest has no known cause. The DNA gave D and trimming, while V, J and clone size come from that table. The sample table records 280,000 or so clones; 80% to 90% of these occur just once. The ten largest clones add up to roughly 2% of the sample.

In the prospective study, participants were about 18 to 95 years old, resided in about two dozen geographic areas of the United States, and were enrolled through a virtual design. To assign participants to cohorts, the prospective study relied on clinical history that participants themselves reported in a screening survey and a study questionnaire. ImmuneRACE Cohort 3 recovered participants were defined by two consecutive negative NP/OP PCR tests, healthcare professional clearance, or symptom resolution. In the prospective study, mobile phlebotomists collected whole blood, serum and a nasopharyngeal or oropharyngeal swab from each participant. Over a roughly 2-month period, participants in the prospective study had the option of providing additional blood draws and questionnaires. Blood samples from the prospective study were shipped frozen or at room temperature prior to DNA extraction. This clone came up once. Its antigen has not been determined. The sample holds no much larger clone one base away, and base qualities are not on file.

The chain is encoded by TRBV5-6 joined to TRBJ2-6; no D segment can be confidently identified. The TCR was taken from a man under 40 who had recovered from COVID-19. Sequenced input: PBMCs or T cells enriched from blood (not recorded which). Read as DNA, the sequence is TGTGCCAGCAGCTTGATGAGCTCTGGGGCCAACGTCCTGACTTTC. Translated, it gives CASSLMSSGANVLTF.